The clone carrying this T cell receptor beta chain appeared once. Germline CDR1 and CDR2: LNHDA and SQIVND (reference sequence). The CDR3 is 15 amino acids. Trimming took 3 bases from V and 6 from J; bases not matched to a gene: 3. Libraries were prepared by immunoSEQ multiplex PCR; TCRdb keeps only in-frame clonotypes and omits some of them. The table has under 250,000 clones, over 65% seen once. The sample originates from a study of blood T cell repertoires in COVID-19. The rearrangement uses TRBV19 and TRBJ1-5; 12 positions match TRBD1. The sequenced sample was PBMCs or T cells enriched from blood (not recorded which). The receptor was derived from a woman aged 60-75 years who had recovered from COVID-19. CDR3 bases: TGTGCCAGTAGTATGGGGACAGGGGGCCTTCAGCCCCAGCATTTT. Its translation is CASSMGTGGLQPQHF.